This is a list of T cell receptor beta chains from one sample in a study of blood T cell repertoires in COVID-19. Data came from immunoSEQ multiplex PCR; TCRdb stores just in-frame clones and leaves some out. The table includes roughly 25,000 clones, more than 75% detected once. The sequencing sample was made of peripheral blood. Source of these receptors: a human donor in a cohort sampled during active COVID-19. The CDR3 runs from the conserved cysteine through the conserved F or W. D genes are given only for firm matches. Clone sizes are given selectively: once, few, many, or a class where the clone is expanded.

J gene: TRBJ1-5
D gene: TRBD1
clone size: NA
V gene: TRBV28
CDR3 protein: CASGRQGARNQPQHF
CDR3 DNA: TGTGCCAGCGGACGACAGGGGGCACGGAATCAGCCCCAGCATTTT

J gene: TRBJ2-7
D gene: TRBD2
clone size: NA
V gene: TRBV11-2
CDR3 protein: CASFREGRDDEQYF
CDR3 DNA: TGTGCCAGCTTCCGGGAGGGCCGGGATGACGAGCAGTACTTC

J gene: TRBJ2-7
D gene: TRBD2
clone size: NA
V gene: TRBV19
CDR3 protein: CASSIGGGRAYEQYF
CDR3 DNA: TGTGCCAGTAGTATAGGGGGCGGGAGGGCTTACGAGCAGTACTTC

J gene: TRBJ2-5
D gene: TRBD2
clone size: NA
V gene: TRBV2
CDR3 protein: CASSEGLGREGETQYF
CDR3 DNA: TGTGCCAGCAGTGAAGGCCTAGGGCGGGAGGGGGAGACCCAGTACTTC

J gene: TRBJ2-1
D gene: NA
clone size: NA
V gene: TRBV9
CDR3 protein: CASSVGGEPSYNEQFF
CDR3 DNA: TGTGCCAGCAGCGTAGGGGGGGAGCCCTCCTACAATGAGCAGTTCTTC

J gene: TRBJ2-1
D gene: NA
clone size: once
V gene: TRBV27
CDR3 protein: CASSLRGNEQFF
CDR3 DNA: TGTGCCAGCAGTTTGCGGGGTAATGAGCAGTTCTTC

J gene: TRBJ1-2
D gene: NA
clone size: NA
V gene: TRBV9
CDR3 protein: CASSSGGGSDGYTF
CDR3 DNA: TGTGCCAGCAGCTCAGGTGGGGGGTCGGATGGCTACACCTTC

J gene: TRBJ2-7
D gene: TRBD1
clone size: NA
V gene: TRBV7-9
CDR3 protein: CASSPGGSYEQYF
CDR3 DNA: TGTGCCAGCAGCCCAGGGGGCAGCTACGAGCAGTACTTC

J gene: TRBJ2-1
D gene: TRBD2
clone size: NA
V gene: TRBV4-2
CDR3 protein: CASSQDSRTSRGNEQFF
CDR3 DNA: TGTGCCAGCAGCCAAGATTCCAGGACTAGTAGGGGAAATGAGCAGTTCTTC

J gene: TRBJ2-6
D gene: TRBD2
clone size: NA
V gene: TRBV28
CDR3 protein: CASSSTRLGGRAPGANVLTF
CDR3 DNA: TGTGCCAGCAGTTCAACCCGTTTAGGAGGGAGGGCCCCTGGGGCCAACGTCCTGACTTTC

J gene: TRBJ2-1
D gene: NA
clone size: NA
V gene: TRBV12-5
CDR3 protein: CASGSLRGEQFF
CDR3 DNA: TGTGCTAGTGGTTCGCTGAGAGGTGAGCAGTTCTTC

J gene: TRBJ2-7
D gene: NA
clone size: NA
V gene: TRBV2
CDR3 protein: CASRQGFYDEQYF
CDR3 DNA: TGTGCCAGCAGGCAGGGGTTTTATGACGAGCAGTACTTC

J gene: TRBJ1-6
D gene: NA
clone size: once
V gene: TRBV6-5
CDR3 protein: CASIQTTYNSPLHF
CDR3 DNA: TGTGCCAGCATACAGACAACCTATAATTCACCCCTCCACTTT

J gene: TRBJ1-5
D gene: TRBD1
clone size: once
V gene: TRBV9
CDR3 protein: CASSDSGGSGQPQHF
CDR3 DNA: TGTGCCAGCAGCGATTCAGGGGGATCGGGTCAGCCCCAGCATTTT

J gene: TRBJ2-1
D gene: TRBD1
clone size: few
V gene: TRBV10-3
CDR3 protein: CAIRSTGTGNLF
CDR3 DNA: TGTGCCATCAGGTCGACCGGGACAGGGAACCTCTTC

J gene: TRBJ2-4
D gene: TRBD1
clone size: NA
V gene: TRBV6-6
CDR3 protein: CASSIQGASSKNIQYF
CDR3 DNA: TGTGCCAGCAGTATACAGGGGGCGAGTTCCAAAAACATTCAGTACTTC

J gene: TRBJ2-7
D gene: NA
clone size: NA
V gene: TRBV11-3
CDR3 protein: CASMAGNEQYF
CDR3 DNA: TGTGCCAGCATGGCGGGAAACGAGCAGTACTTC

J gene: TRBJ1-5
D gene: NA
clone size: once
V gene: TRBV19
CDR3 protein: CASSIGAGLGQPQHF
CDR3 DNA: TGTGCCAGTAGTATTGGGGCAGGCCTAGGGCAGCCCCAGCATTTT

J gene: TRBJ2-1
D gene: NA
clone size: few
V gene: TRBV7-8
CDR3 protein: CASSLGTVARNEQFF
CDR3 DNA: TGTGCCAGCAGCTTAGGGACGGTAGCGAGGAATGAGCAGTTCTTC

J gene: TRBJ1-2
D gene: NA
clone size: once
V gene: TRBV6-5
CDR3 protein: CASSPPGLYGYTF
CDR3 DNA: TGTGCCAGCAGCCCCCCGGGTCTCTATGGCTACACCTTC

J gene: TRBJ1-1
D gene: TRBD1
clone size: NA
V gene: TRBV6-5
CDR3 protein: CASRITGGTEAFF
CDR3 DNA: TGTGCCAGCAGGATAACAGGGGGCACTGAAGCTTTCTTT

J gene: TRBJ1-2
D gene: NA
clone size: NA
V gene: TRBV12-3/TRBV12-4
CDR3 protein: CASTRAGANGYTF
CDR3 DNA: TGTGCCAGCACCCGAGCGGGCGCGAATGGCTACACCTTC

J gene: TRBJ2-7
D gene: TRBD2
clone size: NA
V gene: TRBV6-5
CDR3 protein: CASSPRGSGGYEQYF
CDR3 DNA: TGTGCCAGCAGTCCTCGTGGAAGCGGGGGCTACGAGCAGTACTTC

J gene: TRBJ1-4
D gene: TRBD1
clone size: NA
V gene: TRBV3-1/TRBV3-2
CDR3 protein: CASSQEGGQGARRHEKLFF
CDR3 DNA: TGTGCCAGCAGCCAAGAGGGAGGACAGGGGGCGAGGAGGCATGAAAAACTGTTTTTT

J gene: TRBJ1-6
D gene: NA
clone size: NA
V gene: TRBV14
CDR3 protein: CASSQVAVNSPLHF
CDR3 DNA: TGTGCCAGCAGCCAAGTTGCGGTAAATTCACCCCTCCACTTT

J gene: TRBJ2-7
D gene: TRBD1
clone size: few
V gene: TRBV28
CDR3 protein: CAINRGDEQYF
CDR3 DNA: TGTGCCATAAACAGGGGGGACGAGCAGTACTTC

J gene: TRBJ1-4
D gene: NA
clone size: once
V gene: TRBV30
CDR3 protein: CAGKREGEKLFF
CDR3 DNA: TGTGCCGGGAAACGGGAGGGCGAAAAACTGTTTTTT

J gene: TRBJ2-7
D gene: TRBD1
clone size: NA
V gene: TRBV19
CDR3 protein: CASSMPGQGGEQYF
CDR3 DNA: TGTGCCAGTAGTATGCCGGGACAGGGCGGCGAGCAGTACTTC

J gene: TRBJ1-1
D gene: NA
clone size: NA
V gene: TRBV20-1
CDR3 protein: CSASQGLRAFF
CDR3 DNA: TGCAGTGCTAGCCAGGGACTGCGGGCTTTCTTT

J gene: TRBJ2-1
D gene: TRBD2
clone size: NA
V gene: TRBV7-6
CDR3 protein: CASRRSELAGDEQFF
CDR3 DNA: TGTGCCAGCCGTCGTTCGGAGCTAGCGGGAGATGAGCAGTTCTTC

J gene: TRBJ2-2
D gene: TRBD1
clone size: NA
V gene: TRBV7-3
CDR3 protein: CASSLGTGGDGGELFF
CDR3 DNA: TGTGCCAGCAGCTTGGGGACAGGGGGCGACGGCGGGGAGCTGTTTTTT

J gene: TRBJ2-3
D gene: NA
clone size: few
V gene: TRBV14
CDR3 protein: CASSQGYQSADTQYF
CDR3 DNA: TGTGCCAGCAGCCAAGGATACCAGAGCGCAGATACGCAGTATTTT

J gene: TRBJ2-7
D gene: NA
clone size: NA
V gene: TRBV7-9
CDR3 protein: CASSLVLSADEQYF
CDR3 DNA: TGTGCCAGCAGCTTAGTTCTTAGCGCGGACGAGCAGTACTTC

J gene: TRBJ2-7
D gene: TRBD2
clone size: medium-sized
V gene: TRBV19
CDR3 protein: CASSTTLAGLYEQYF
CDR3 DNA: TGTGCCAGTAGTACTACCCTAGCGGGGCTCTACGAGCAGTACTTC

J gene: TRBJ1-4
D gene: TRBD1
clone size: NA
V gene: TRBV18
CDR3 protein: CASSLLTGTGATNEKLFF
CDR3 DNA: TGTGCCAGCTCACTCTTGACCGGGACAGGGGCAACTAATGAAAAACTGTTTTTT

J gene: TRBJ1-2
D gene: NA
clone size: NA
V gene: TRBV5-6
CDR3 protein: CASSLEGGPNYGYTF
CDR3 DNA: TGTGCCAGCAGCTTGGAGGGAGGACCGAACTATGGCTACACCTTC

J gene: TRBJ1-1
D gene: TRBD1
clone size: NA
V gene: TRBV7-9
CDR3 protein: CASSFQGADTAFF
CDR3 DNA: TGTGCCAGCAGCTTCCAGGGGGCCGATACGGCTTTCTTT

J gene: TRBJ2-4
D gene: TRBD2
clone size: once
V gene: TRBV6-2/TRBV6-3
CDR3 protein: CASSYSTSPGFAKNIQYF
CDR3 DNA: TGTGCCAGCAGTTACTCGACTAGCCCCGGTTTTGCCAAAAACATTCAGTACTTC

J gene: TRBJ2-3
D gene: TRBD2
clone size: NA
V gene: TRBV2
CDR3 protein: CASSVGLAGGTDTQYF
CDR3 DNA: TGTGCCAGCAGTGTGGGGCTAGCGGGGGGCACAGATACGCAGTATTTT

J gene: TRBJ1-2
D gene: TRBD1
clone size: NA
V gene: TRBV4-3
CDR3 protein: CASSQDRATGGNYGYTF
CDR3 DNA: TGCGCCAGCAGCCAAGATCGGGCAACAGGGGGCAATTATGGCTACACCTTC

J gene: TRBJ2-7
D gene: TRBD2
clone size: NA
V gene: TRBV18
CDR3 protein: CASSPRTSGTQFSYEQYF
CDR3 DNA: TGTGCCAGCTCACCTAGGACTAGCGGGACACAATTCTCCTACGAGCAGTACTTC

J gene: TRBJ1-2
D gene: NA
clone size: NA
V gene: TRBV5-5
CDR3 protein: CASSSRFYGYTF
CDR3 DNA: TGTGCCAGCAGCTCCAGGTTCTATGGCTACACCTTC

J gene: TRBJ1-1
D gene: NA
clone size: NA
V gene: TRBV4-2
CDR3 protein: CASSQVESEAFF
CDR3 DNA: TGTGCCAGCAGCCAAGTGGAGTCTGAAGCTTTCTTT

J gene: TRBJ2-7
D gene: TRBD2
clone size: NA
V gene: TRBV24-1
CDR3 protein: CATSDPGTSGREQYF
CDR3 DNA: TGTGCCACCAGTGATCCCGGGACTAGCGGGAGAGAGCAGTACTTC

J gene: TRBJ2-5
D gene: NA
clone size: NA
V gene: TRBV6-2/TRBV6-3
CDR3 protein: CASSKQEEETQYF
CDR3 DNA: TGTGCCAGCAGTAAGCAGGAGGAAGAGACCCAGTACTTC

J gene: TRBJ2-1
D gene: NA
clone size: few
V gene: TRBV5-1
CDR3 protein: CASRPEGSSYNEQFF
CDR3 DNA: TGCGCCAGCAGACCGGAGGGAAGCTCCTACAATGAGCAGTTCTTC

J gene: TRBJ1-2
D gene: NA
clone size: NA
V gene: TRBV27
CDR3 protein: CASRVTGGYTF
CDR3 DNA: TGTGCCAGCAGAGTAACGGGTGGCTACACCTTC

J gene: TRBJ2-7
D gene: NA
clone size: NA
V gene: TRBV2
CDR3 protein: CASSFDRRHEQYF
CDR3 DNA: TGTGCCAGCAGTTTTGACAGGCGGCACGAGCAGTACTTC

J gene: TRBJ1-2
D gene: TRBD1
clone size: NA
V gene: TRBV7-2
CDR3 protein: CASSFRDRANYGYTF
CDR3 DNA: TGTGCCAGCAGCTTCCGGGACAGAGCTAACTATGGCTACACCTTC

J gene: TRBJ1-1
D gene: NA
clone size: NA
V gene: TRBV7-3
CDR3 protein: CASSLTPLTDTEAFF
CDR3 DNA: TGTGCCAGCAGCTTAACACCGCTTACGGACACTGAAGCTTTCTTT

J gene: TRBJ2-2
D gene: TRBD1
clone size: NA
V gene: TRBV3-1/TRBV3-2
CDR3 protein: CASSQVRSGQGASGELFF
CDR3 DNA: TGTGCCAGCAGCCAAGTCAGGAGCGGCCAGGGGGCGAGCGGGGAGCTGTTTTTT

J gene: TRBJ1-2
D gene: NA
clone size: NA
V gene: TRBV11-1
CDR3 protein: CASSFGAFYGYTF
CDR3 DNA: TGTGCCAGTAGCTTTGGAGCTTTCTATGGCTACACCTTC

J gene: TRBJ2-1
D gene: NA
clone size: NA
V gene: TRBV12-3/TRBV12-4
CDR3 protein: CASTSSLNEQFF
CDR3 DNA: TGTGCCAGCACCTCGTCCCTCAATGAGCAGTTCTTC

J gene: TRBJ1-5
D gene: NA
clone size: few
V gene: TRBV11-2
CDR3 protein: CASSFSGVDQPQHF
CDR3 DNA: TGTGCCAGCAGCTTTTCAGGGGTGGATCAGCCCCAGCATTTT